The present T cell receptor (beta chain) was sequenced within a study of control samples from healthy donors and cancer patients. With 6 bases removed from V and 3 bases from J, the gap between germline ends came to 18 bases. Looked up from germline, CDR1 is MNHEY and CDR2 is SVGAGI. The CDR3 runs to 15 residues. The data were produced by immunoSEQ multiplex PCR, yet TCRdb's version contains in-frame clones alone and is incomplete. Of 400,000 to 450,000 clones listed, around 90% are singletons. Material for sequencing was PBMCs. This receptor was identified in a man between 40 and 49 years old with head and neck cancer. The J gene is TRBJ2-7, the V gene TRBV6-5; maybe TRBD2 (7 bases). DNA of the CDR3: TGTGCCAGCAGGGGAGGGGGGGGCCTTCTCTACGAGCAGTACTTC. It specifies CASRGGGGLLYEQYF.